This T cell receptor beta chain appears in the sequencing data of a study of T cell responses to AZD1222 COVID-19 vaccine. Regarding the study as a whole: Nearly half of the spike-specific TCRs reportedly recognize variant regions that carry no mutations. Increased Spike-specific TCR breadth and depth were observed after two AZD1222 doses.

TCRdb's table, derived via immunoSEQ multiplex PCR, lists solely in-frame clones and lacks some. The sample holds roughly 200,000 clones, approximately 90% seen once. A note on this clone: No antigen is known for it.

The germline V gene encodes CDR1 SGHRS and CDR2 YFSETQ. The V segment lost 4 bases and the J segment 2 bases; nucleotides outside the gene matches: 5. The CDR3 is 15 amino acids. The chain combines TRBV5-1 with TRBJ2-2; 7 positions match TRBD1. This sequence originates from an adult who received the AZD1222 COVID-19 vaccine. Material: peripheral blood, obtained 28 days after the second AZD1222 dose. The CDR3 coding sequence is TGCGCCAGCAGCCCAGGGGACAGAAACACCGGGGAGCTGTTTTTT. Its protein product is CASSPGDRNTGELFF.